Listed here are 30 T cell receptor beta chains from one sample, sequenced in a study of intratumoral heterogeneity in liver cancer. Some clones are missing from TCRdb's copy, which holds only in-frame ones; the method was immunoSEQ multiplex PCR. This sample yields 20,000 to 25,000 clones, of which around 78% are seen a single time; roughly a sixth belongs to the top ten. The sample in question was tumor-adjacent normal tissue, obtained before any cancer treatment. Receptors were obtained from a woman aged 70-85 years with hepatocellular carcinoma.

V gene TRBV6-1 combines with J gene TRBJ2-1; no firm D call. Per the germline V gene, CDR1 is MNHNS and CDR2 is SASEGT. The CDR3 spans 12 residues. V shed 2 bases and J shed 13 bases, with 12 bases lying between them. The CDR3 bases are TGTGCCAGCAGTGAAACCCGGGCGATACAGTTCTTC. Translation: CASSETRAIQFF.

The rearrangement links TRBV2 to TRBJ2-1; TRBD1 or TRBD2 may be the D gene (5 bases each). Germline CDR1 reads SNHLY; CDR2 reads FYNNEI. CDR3 length: 13 residues. The V gene lost 2 bases and the J gene lost 9 bases, with 11 bases spanning the gap. In DNA form, the CDR3 reads TGTGCCAGCAGTGAACGGGCTGGGGGTGAGCAGTTCTTC. It translates to CASSERAGGEQFF.

In this sample, this clone turned up a few times. The V gene is TRBV5-6, the J gene TRBJ2-7; D call uncertain. In germline, CDR1 is SGHDT, CDR2 YYEEEE. The CDR3 totals 13 residues. Trimming removed 2 bases from V and 2 bases from J, with 8 bases in between. The CDR3: CASSLRQAYEQYF. The CDR3 DNA is TGTGCCAGCAGCTTAAGACAAGCCTACGAGCAGTACTTC.

V usage is TRBV6-4 and J usage is TRBJ1-1; D is undetermined. Trimming shortened V by 6 bases and J by 1 base, and 9 bases separated the two germline ends. CDR3 length: 13 residues. Germline assignment: CDR1 MRHNA and CDR2 SNTAGT. CDR3 sequence: CASSLNSNTEAFF. The CDR3 DNA is TGTGCCAGCAGCCTTAACTCGAACACTGAAGCTTTCTTT.

The chain links TRBV28 to TRBJ2-2, with 7 bases fitting TRBD1. Germline CDR1 MDHEN, CDR2 SYDVKM. Trimming removed 5 bases from V and 7 bases from J; junction bases left unmatched: 16. The CDR3 is 17 residues long. The CDR3 region is CASSRIGTDKHGGELFF. CDR3 nucleotide sequence: TGTGCCAGCAGTCGGATCGGGACAGACAAACACGGCGGGGAGCTGTTTTTT.

This chain connects TRBV29-1 to TRBJ2-7, with 9 bases lining up with TRBD1. Trimming cost V 5 bases and J 4 bases; bases outside gene matches: 9. The CDR3 is made up of 14 amino acids. Germline assignment: CDR1 SQVTM and CDR2 ANQGSEA. CDR3 bases: TGCAGCGTTACCCGACAGGGGGGCTCTTACGAGCAGTACTTC. Protein sequence: CSVTRQGGSYEQYF.

Remarks on this clone: Just one base apart from a much larger clone, this may be a read error. The sample carries other DNA sequences with the same CDR3. The rearrangement links TRBV28 to TRBJ1-6; 10 bases are shared with TRBD1. The germline CDR1 and CDR2 sequences are MDHEN and SYDVKM. This CDR3 region has 14 residues. With 5 bases clipped from V and 7 bases from J, the junction kept 2 bases outside the gene matches. In DNA, the CDR3 is TGTGCCAGCAGTCCGGGACAGGGGAATTCACCCCTCCACTTT. Translated, it gives CASSPGQGNSPLHF.

J is TRBJ2-1 and V is TRBV5-6; a weak D match, TRBD1 (6 bases). Germline lookup yields CDR1 SGHDT and CDR2 YYEEEE. The V and J ends lost 4 bases and 4 bases respectively, with 18 bases between them. The CDR3 length is 16 residues. The CDR3 is CASSGWTDNHYNEQFF. The CDR3 nucleotides read TGTGCCAGCAGCGGATGGACAGACAACCATTACAATGAGCAGTTCTTC.

A few counts support this clone. CDR3 in amino acids: CAWTGQHYEQYF. CDR3 nucleotides: TGTGCCTGGACAGGTCAGCACTACGAGCAGTACTTC. V and J are TRBV30 and TRBJ2-7, with unresolved D. V was trimmed by 4 bases and J by 3 bases, leaving 10 bases between them. Germline V gene data show CDR1 as GTSNPN and CDR2 as SVGIG (reference sequence). The CDR3 runs to 12 residues.

This clone was seen a single time. The chain combines TRBV10-3 with TRBJ2-3; 9 nucleotides line up with TRBD1. Germline trimming cut 5 bases from V and 3 bases from J; bases unmatched to any gene: 6. CDR3 length equals 15 residues. Germline V gene data show CDR1 as ENHRY and CDR2 as SYGVKD. Written as DNA, the CDR3 is TGTGCCATCAGTCCTACAGGGGGCTCAACAGATACGCAGTATTTT. Residues: CAISPTGGSTDTQYF.

Written as DNA, the CDR3 is TGTGCCTGGAGTGCAGGGGTCTCCTACAATGAGCAGTTCTTC. It encodes CAWSAGVSYNEQFF. The chain joins TRBV30 to TRBJ2-1, with D possibly matching TRBD1 (6 bases). V lost 1 base and J lost 0, with 7 bases in between. Germline CDR1 is GTSNPN and CDR2 is SVGIG (reference sequence). This CDR3 contains 14 residues.

This chain uses TRBV5-1 with TRBJ2-4, with a tentative D call TRBD2 (6 bases). From germline, CDR1 is SGHRS and CDR2 YFSETQ. The CDR3 loop spans 15 amino acids. Trimming took off 6 bases at V and 3 bases at J, with 16 bases between the two ends. The CDR3 DNA follows: TGCGCCAGCACCCCTCCCCAGGGAGGCAAAAACATTCAGTACTTC. This sequence encodes CASTPPQGGKNIQYF.

The genes are TRBV11-1 and TRBJ2-1; D is undetermined. CDR1 is SGHAT, CDR2 FQDESV, per germline (reference sequence). Trimming shortened V by 1 base and J by 8 bases, and 3 bases separated the two germline ends. This CDR3 comprises 11 residues. The CDR3 sequence: CASSLEDEQFF. CDR3 sequence (DNA): TGTGCCAGCAGCTTAGAAGATGAGCAGTTCTTC.

The CDR3 sequence is CASSQGTGELFF. For the CDR3, the DNA is TGTGCCAGCAGCCAAGGAACCGGGGAGCTGTTTTTT. The V call is TRBV3-1 (or the pseudogene TRBV3-2), the J call TRBJ2-2, with D unresolved. The CDR3 length is 12 residues. V was clipped by 1 base and J by 5 bases, with 2 bases between them. Germline CDR1 reads LGHDT; CDR2 reads YNNKEL (reference sequence).

The V gene is TRBV15, the J gene TRBJ1-1; possibly TRBD1 for D (5 bases). The V gene's germline CDR1 is LNHNV and CDR2 YYDKDF (reference sequence). V was shortened by 6 bases and J by 1 base, with 12 bases between the two germline ends. This CDR3 is 14 amino acids long. CDR3 nucleotides: TGTGCCACCAGACCTGGTCAGGGGAACACTGAAGCTTTCTTT. Translating it yields CATRPGQGNTEAFF.

The J gene is TRBJ2-2, the V gene TRBV14; D unclear. The length of the CDR3 is 17 residues. The germline CDR1 and CDR2 sequences are SGHDN and FVKESK. V lost 4 bases to trimming and J lost 6 bases, with 21 bases between them. The chain's CDR3 is CASSRTKRSYWSGELFF. In DNA, the CDR3 is TGTGCCAGCAGCCGAACGAAAAGATCGTATTGGTCCGGGGAGCTGTTTTTT.

This clone has just a few counts. J is TRBJ1-2 and V is TRBV29-1, with 8 nucleotides matching TRBD1. Per germline, CDR1 SQVTM and CDR2 ANQGSEA. Trimming cost V 6 bases and J 8 bases; bases outside gene matches: 8. The CDR3 runs 12 residues. CDR3 sequence (DNA): TGCAGCGTCACAGGGGGAGAACGGGGCTACACCTTC. Translated: CSVTGGERGYTF.

The genes are TRBV18 and TRBJ2-1; D possibly uses TRBD1 or TRBD2 (5 bases each). V lost 5 bases to trimming and J lost 5 bases, with 16 bases between them. The germline gives CDR1 KGHSH, CDR2 LQKENI. This CDR3 contains 15 residues. CDR3 in amino acids: CASSYNRDAHNEQFF. The CDR3 nucleotides are TGTGCCAGCTCATACAATCGGGACGCCCACAATGAGCAGTTCTTC.

This clone was detected once. This chain joins TRBV23-1 and TRBJ2-7, with D possibly being TRBD1 (5 bases). TRBV23-1 is an ORF; its function is uncertain. The CDR3 extends over 16 amino acids. Trimming shortened V by 0 bases and J by 2 bases, and 14 bases separated the two germline ends. The CDR3, as DNA: TGCGCCAGCAGTCAATCGGTCCAGGGTGGCGCCTACGAGCAGTACTTC. This sequence encodes CASSQSVQGGAYEQYF.

The V gene is TRBV4-1, the J gene TRBJ2-3; 11 nucleotides agree with TRBD2. CDR1 and CDR2 (germline): MGHRA, YSYEKL. This CDR3 region has 20 residues. V was clipped by 0 bases and J by 2 bases; unmatched bases: 13. CDR3 sequence (DNA): TGCGCCAGCAGCCAAGATGCGCTAGCGGGAGGAGGGGGACTCACAGATACGCAGTATTTT. Translation: CASSQDALAGGGGLTDTQYF.

The rearrangement uses TRBV30 and TRBJ2-2; D may be TRBD2 (5 bases). The germline gives CDR1 GTSNPN, CDR2 SVGIG (reference sequence). V was cut by 0 bases and J by 9 bases, with 14 bases left in between. This CDR3 has 14 residues. The CDR3 coding sequence is TGTGCCTGGAGTGTAAGGTCCGAGGGCTGGGAGCTGTTTTTT. Protein: CAWSVRSEGWELFF.

This clone was detected only a few times. The V gene is TRBV5-1, the J gene TRBJ1-2, with D unclear. CDR1 is SGHRS, CDR2 YFSETQ, per germline. The CDR3 consists of 14 residues. Trimming took off 0 bases at V and 0 bases at J, with 6 bases between the two ends. CDR3 sequence reads: CASSLDGPNYGYTF. The CDR3 DNA sequence: TGCGCCAGCAGCTTGGACGGCCCTAACTATGGCTACACCTTC.

The rearrangement links TRBV7-8 to TRBJ1-6, with D perhaps TRBD1 (6 bases). The germline CDR1 and CDR2 sequences are SGHVS and FQNEAQ. V was cut by 1 base and J by 6 bases, with 16 bases left in between. The CDR3 consists of 17 residues. This chain's CDR3 is CASSLGRGATINSPLHF. The CDR3 coding sequence is TGTGCCAGCAGCTTAGGGCGGGGGGCTACGATTAATTCACCCCTCCACTTT.

This clone occurred once. This chain uses TRBV28 with TRBJ1-1; 8 bases map to TRBD1. CDR3 length equals 11 residues. Germline CDR1 MDHEN, CDR2 SYDVKM. With V trimmed by 6 bases and J by 10 bases, 4 bases remained unmatched. CDR3 nucleotides: TGTGCCAGCAGATTAGACAGGGGAGCTTTCTTT. Its protein product is CASRLDRGAFF.

V gene TRBV5-1 combines with J gene TRBJ2-5, with D uncertain. The CDR3 length is 13 residues. Germline values: CDR1 SGHRS, CDR2 YFSETQ. V lost 0 bases and J lost 0, with 3 bases in between. This CDR3 is CASSLVDQETQYF. In DNA, the CDR3 is TGCGCCAGCAGCTTGGTGGACCAAGAGACCCAGTACTTC.

CDR3 bases: TGTGCCAGCAGGAGGACAGGGTACTACGAGCAGTACTTC. It is translated as CASRRTGYYEQYF. This rearrangement joins TRBV27 to TRBJ2-7; 8 bases line up with TRBD1. The CDR3 has 13 amino acids. V shed 6 bases and J 3 bases; nucleotides not matched to a gene: 4. CDR1 is MNHEY, CDR2 SMNVEV, per germline (reference sequence).

The rearrangement links TRBV28 to TRBJ2-7; possibly TRBD1 for D (6 bases). There are 13 residues in the CDR3. V lost 7 bases and J lost 2, with 12 bases in between. In germline, CDR1 is MDHEN, CDR2 SYDVKM. The CDR3 loop is CASTEGQTYEQYF. In nucleotides, the CDR3 is TGTGCCAGCACTGAAGGACAGACCTACGAGCAGTACTTC.

V and J are TRBV18 and TRBJ2-2, with D perhaps TRBD2 (5 bases). The CDR3 has 13 residues. Germline V gene lookup returns CDR1 KGHSH and CDR2 LQKENI. Trimming pared 3 bases from V and 5 bases from J, leaving 7 bases between. The CDR3 spells CASSPSGTGELFF. CDR3 nucleotide sequence: TGTGCCAGCTCACCTTCGGGGACCGGGGAGCTGTTTTTT.

This clone has just a few counts. This sequence joins TRBV15 and TRBJ2-7; the D gene is possibly TRBD1 (5 bases). Germline V gene sequence: CDR1 LNHNV, CDR2 YYDKDF (reference sequence). The length of the CDR3 is 14 residues. V dropped 3 bases and J dropped 1 base, with 10 bases sitting between them. CDR3 in amino acids: CATSRDMGSYEQYF. The CDR3 region has the DNA TGTGCCACCAGCAGGGACATGGGGTCCTACGAGCAGTACTTC. The entire variable domain, with the rest obtained from reference TRBV15 and TRBJ2-7, is as follows: DAMVIQNPRYQVTQFGKPVTLSCSQTLNHNVMYWYQQKSSQAPKLLFHYYDKDFNNEADTPDNFQSRRPNTSFCFLDIRSPGLGDTAMYLCATSRDMGSYEQYFGPGTRLTVT.

The gene calls are TRBV4-1 and TRBJ2-7, with D tentatively TRBD1 or TRBD2 (5 bases each). Germline loops: CDR1 MGHRA, CDR2 YSYEKL. The V end was cut by 1 base, the J end by 4 bases, with 20 bases between. The CDR3 extends over 17 amino acids. This CDR3 is CASSQVVGTVGWYEQYF. Here the CDR3 DNA reads TGCGCCAGCAGCCAAGTTGTGGGGACGGTGGGTTGGTACGAGCAGTACTTC.